The 7 T cell receptor beta chains in this list originate from one sample, sequenced in a study of blood T cell repertoires in COVID-19. Sequencing used immunoSEQ multiplex PCR; TCRdb keeps in-frame clones, though not all of them. Here the sample spans over 85,000 clones, roughly four fifths being singletons. The sequencing input was peripheral blood. The receptors were sampled from a woman aged 55-69 years with acute or convalescent COVID-19.

The chain links TRBV28 to TRBJ1-2; no reliable D call. The V gene's germline CDR1 is MDHEN and CDR2 SYDVKM. Between the trimmed V and J ends, which lost 6 bases and 4 bases, there was a span of 15 bases. CDR3 size: 14 residues. CDR3 DNA: TGTGCCAGCAGCTTTCACCCACAACGCTATGGCTACACCTTC. Translation: CASSFHPQRYGYTF.

The rearrangement joins TRBV27 to TRBJ1-1, with D possibly being TRBD1 (5 bases). Germline V gene lookup returns CDR1 MNHEY and CDR2 SMNVEV (reference sequence). V lost 6 bases and J 0 bases, leaving 20 bases between the germline ends. The CDR3 runs to 17 residues. CDR3 in amino acids: CASSPLPGNVMNTEAFF. The CDR3 coding sequence is TGTGCCAGCAGCCCGCTACCAGGGAACGTGATGAACACTGAAGCTTTCTTT.

The chain carries TRBV6-1 and TRBJ2-5, with 9 bases matching TRBD1. With V trimmed by 5 bases and J by 5 bases, 6 bases remained unmatched. The germline V gene encodes CDR1 MNHNS and CDR2 SASEGT. There are 14 residues in the CDR3. The CDR3: CASSFTGGAETQYF. The CDR3, as DNA: TGTGCCAGCAGTTTCACAGGGGGCGCGGAGACCCAGTACTTC.

This clone was counted between two and nine times. The V call is TRBV7-8, the J call TRBJ1-5, with 9 bases that match TRBD1. With 5 bases clipped from V and 7 bases from J, the junction kept 6 bases outside the gene matches. Germline V gene data show CDR1 as SGHVS and CDR2 as FQNEAQ. The CDR3 extends over 14 amino acids. The CDR3 DNA is TGTGCCAGCAGCCAGCGACAGGGGGGACAGCCCCAGCATTTT. This gives the protein CASSQRQGGQPQHF.

This sequence joins TRBV6-5 and TRBJ1-1; maybe TRBD1 (6 bases). Germline lookup yields CDR1 MNHEY and CDR2 SVGAGI. Trimming took 6 bases from V and 3 from J, leaving 14 bases between them. The CDR3 totals 14 residues. CDR3 in amino acids: CASRLTGRDTEAFF. The CDR3 region has the DNA TGTGCCAGCAGACTAACAGGGCGGGACACTGAAGCTTTCTTT.

CDR3 loop: CASSERGLPGGEQYF. The CDR3 DNA reads TGCGCCAGCAGTGAGCGAGGGCTCCCTGGAGGCGAGCAGTACTTC. The chain uses TRBV10-2 and TRBJ2-7; D is perhaps TRBD2 (5 bases). Germline assignment: CDR1 WSHSY and CDR2 SAAADI. This CDR3 spans 15 amino acids. V lost 2 bases and J 6 bases, leaving 17 bases between the germline ends.

The chain is built from TRBV29-1 and TRBJ1-3; D is possibly TRBD1 (5 bases). The CDR3 is 14 amino acids. Germline V gives CDR1 SQVTM, CDR2 ANQGSEA. Trimming took off 5 bases at V and 1 base at J, with 12 bases between the two ends. CDR3 residues: CSVLTGASGNTIYF. In DNA form, the CDR3 reads TGCAGCGTTCTTACAGGTGCTTCTGGAAACACCATATATTTT.